Below, one TCR beta chain is given with its context. This sample was included in a study of blood T cell repertoires in COVID-19. The wider study: Sites in the United States, Italy and Spain provided acute and convalescent COVID-19 samples. In each case, the material was cDNA or gDNA derived from T cells, B-cell-depleted T cells, or PBMCs.

The V segment lost 4 bases and the J segment 8 bases; nucleotides outside the gene matches: 7. The CDR3 consists of 14 residues. The germline V gene encodes CDR1 SGHTA and CDR2 FQGTGA. Under the authors' procedure: Estimated nucleated cell counts came from reference gene primer amplification. Sequencing was performed with immunoSEQ multiplex PCR; in TCRdb, only in-frame clones are kept and a portion is missing. D and trimming were read from the DNA, whereas the V and J calls and clone size are those reported in that table. The table has around 56,000 clones, around 81% seen once. This chain links TRBV7-3 with TRBJ1-2; TRBD1 matches 10 bases. The source material was peripheral blood. The receptor was isolated from a woman older than 75 with active or convalescent COVID-19. The CDR3 region has the DNA TGTGCCAGCAGCTCCGGACAGGGGGGGTACGGCTACACCTTC. This encodes CASSSGQGGYGYTF.